Below are 25 T cell receptor beta chains sequenced from a single sample in a study of blood T cell repertoires in COVID-19. This table comes from immunoSEQ multiplex PCR, and its TCRdb copy is limited to in-frame clones, with some not included. The repertoire holds roughly 42,000 clones, with around 90% as singletons. Material for sequencing was peripheral blood. These receptors all come from a man aged 50 to 60 with COVID-19, enrolled during active disease.

The chain is built from TRBV28 and TRBJ1-1, with TRBD1 matching over 7 bases. The germline gives CDR1 MDHEN, CDR2 SYDVKM. The CDR3 runs 15 residues. V lost 6 bases and J lost 4; bases outside the gene matches: 11. The CDR3 DNA follows: TGTGCCAGCAGGAGCGTGACCCCAGGGGGCACTGAAGCTTTCTTT. This sequence encodes CASRSVTPGGTEAFF.

The chain joins TRBV27 to TRBJ2-1; 9 nucleotides match TRBD1. With V trimmed by 5 bases and J by 6 bases, 8 bases remained unmatched. The CDR3 covers 15 residues. Germline V CDR1 and CDR2: MNHEY, SMNVEV (reference sequence). CDR3 in DNA: TGTGCCAGCAGTCGCGGGACAGGGAGCCTCAATGAGCAGTTCTTC. This gives the protein CASSRGTGSLNEQFF.

The chain couples TRBV19 to TRBJ2-5; a possible D gene is TRBD2 (6 bases). Germline assignment: CDR1 LNHDA and CDR2 SQIVND (reference sequence). The CDR3 is made up of 16 amino acids. The V end was cut by 5 bases, the J end by 5 bases, with 21 bases between. CDR3 loop: CASSPRDVRAGETQYF. The CDR3, as DNA: TGTGCCAGTAGTCCGCGGGACGTCCGGGCGGGGGAGACCCAGTACTTC.

CDR3 protein: CASSLAGGTGNEQFF. CDR3 in DNA: TGTGCCAGCAGCTTAGCGGGAGGAACGGGGAATGAGCAGTTCTTC. The chain links TRBV11-3 to TRBJ2-1; 7 nucleotides agree with TRBD2. The germline V gene has CDR1 SGHNT and CDR2 YENEEA. V dropped 1 base and J dropped 7; count of bases not matched to a gene: 7. This CDR3 has 15 amino acids. Variable domain in full (rest from reference TRBV11-3 and TRBJ2-1): EAGVVQSPRYKIIEKKQPVAFWCNPISGHNTLYWYLQNLGQGPELLIRYENEEAVDDSQLPKDRFSAERLKGVDSTLKIQPAELGDSAVYLCASSLAGGTGNEQFFGPGTRLTVL.

The V gene is TRBV29-1, the J gene TRBJ2-1; maybe TRBD1 (6 bases). This CDR3 has 13 amino acids. The V end lost 5 bases, the J end lost 4 bases, and 12 bases lay between the germline ends. Looked up from germline, CDR1 is SQVTM and CDR2 is ANQGSEA. The CDR3, as DNA: TGCAGCGTTCGGCAGGGGTCTTACAATGAGCAGTTCTTC. Amino acid sequence: CSVRQGSYNEQFF.

The chain has TRBV5-1 and TRBJ1-1; TRBD1 matches 11 bases. Germline trimming cut 4 bases from V and 0 bases from J; bases unmatched to any gene: 11. Germline V gene data show CDR1 as SGHRS and CDR2 as YFSETQ. This CDR3 has 18 amino acids. CDR3 region: CASSRGDRGTRMNTEAFF. CDR3 DNA sequence: TGCGCCAGCAGCCGCGGGGACAGGGGGACCCGCATGAACACTGAAGCTTTCTTT.

J is TRBJ2-2 and V is TRBV10-3, with D perhaps TRBD1 (6 bases). V lost 6 bases and J lost 1, with 9 bases in between. CDR1 and CDR2 (germline): ENHRY, SYGVKD. The CDR3 covers 14 residues. CDR3 nucleotides: TGTGCCATCAGCCGGGACAAGAACACCGGGGAGCTGTTTTTT. This codes for CAISRDKNTGELFF.

This clone has a single count. The chain employs TRBV24-1 and TRBJ2-3; 14 bases map to TRBD2. The junction had 7 bases not matched to a gene; V was cut back by 2 bases and J by 4 bases. The germline V gene has CDR1 KGHDR and CDR2 SFDVKD. The CDR3 sequence is 18 residues long. The CDR3 spells CATSDSLTSGRASDTQYF. As DNA, the CDR3 is TGTGCCACCAGTGATTCCCTGACTAGCGGGAGGGCCTCAGATACGCAGTATTTT.

The J gene is TRBJ2-5, the V gene TRBV11-3; 8 bases map to TRBD1. The CDR3 length is 14 residues. Germline V gives CDR1 SGHNT, CDR2 YENEEA. The junction had 0 bases not matched to a gene; V was cut back by 1 base and J by 2 bases. This CDR3 is CASSLGTGQETQYF. Here the CDR3 DNA reads TGTGCCAGCAGCTTAGGGACAGGGCAAGAGACCCAGTACTTC.

The genes are TRBV15 and TRBJ2-5, with D perhaps TRBD2 (6 bases). Trimming took off 0 bases at V and 0 bases at J, with 11 bases between the two ends. The CDR3 loop spans 16 amino acids. CDR1 LNHNV and CDR2 YYDKDF come from the germline V gene (reference sequence). CDR3 sequence reads: CATSRERRAYQETQYF. The CDR3, as DNA: TGTGCCACCAGCAGAGAAAGGAGGGCGTACCAAGAGACCCAGTACTTC.

This chain links TRBV30 with TRBJ2-5; D remains ambiguous. V dropped 5 bases and J dropped 2 bases, with 6 bases sitting between them. Per germline, CDR1 GTSNPN and CDR2 SVGIG (reference sequence). The CDR3 consists of 11 residues. The DNA for the CDR3 is TGTGCCTGGGGACCTCAAGAGACCCAGTACTTC. Its protein is CAWGPQETQYF.

The chain combines TRBV4-1 with TRBJ1-5, with D unresolved. This CDR3 is built from 16 residues. V was pared by 2 bases and J by 1 base, with 12 bases between. From germline, CDR1 is MGHRA and CDR2 YSYEKL. CDR3 sequence: CASSQSTTGSNQPQHF. The CDR3 DNA reads TGCGCCAGCAGCCAATCTACGACCGGGAGCAATCAGCCCCAGCATTTT.

This chain uses TRBV7-9 with TRBJ2-7; no clear D gene. Germline V gene lookup returns CDR1 SEHNR and CDR2 FQNEAQ (reference sequence). The ends were cut back, 7 bases at V and 1 base at J, with 8 bases in the middle. This CDR3 spans 12 amino acids. CDR3 in amino acids: CASNAGSYEQYF. CDR3 nucleotides: TGTGCCAGCAATGCCGGGTCCTACGAGCAGTACTTC.

In its sample, this clone was seen once. The chain combines TRBV29-1 with TRBJ1-5; 9 bases map to TRBD1. The CDR3 sequence is 16 residues long. The V gene end was trimmed by 0 bases and the J gene end by 0 bases; junction bases not matched to a gene: 3. Germline assignment: CDR1 SQVTM and CDR2 ANQGSEA. This CDR3 is CSVEDDRGFSNQPQHF. The CDR3, as DNA: TGCAGCGTTGAAGATGACAGGGGGTTTAGCAATCAGCCCCAGCATTTT.

The rearrangement joins TRBV29-1 to TRBJ2-7; TRBD2 agrees at 8 bases. Germline CDR1 SQVTM, CDR2 ANQGSEA. With V trimmed by 6 bases and J by 3 bases, 13 bases remained unmatched. The CDR3 is made up of 15 amino acids. As DNA, the CDR3 is TGCAGCGTGACCCTAGGAGCGGGAGTTCTCTACGAGCAGTACTTC. It is translated as CSVTLGAGVLYEQYF.

The chain combines TRBV27 with TRBJ2-5; possibly TRBD2 for D (6 bases). The CDR3 runs 12 residues. V was trimmed by 6 bases and J by 7 bases, leaving 12 bases between them. Germline CDR1 MNHEY, CDR2 SMNVEV (reference sequence). The CDR3 DNA sequence: TGTGCCAGCAGCAAAGGGCGGGGGACCCAGTACTTC. Its translation is CASSKGRGTQYF.

This clone has only one observation. The chain carries TRBV3-1 (or the pseudogene TRBV3-2) and TRBJ1-4, with D uncertain. The CDR3 consists of 15 residues. V lost 2 bases, J lost 7 bases, and 14 bases lay in between. Per the germline V gene, CDR1 is LGHDT and CDR2 is YNNKEL (reference sequence). The CDR3 region has the DNA TGTGCCAGCAGCCAAAGGTCCCTTCGGGGTGAAAAACTGTTTTTT. It encodes CASSQRSLRGEKLFF.

This clone has just one count. V and J are TRBV11-2 and TRBJ1-3; a weak D match, TRBD1 (6 bases). This CDR3 is 17 amino acids long. Per the germline V gene, CDR1 is SGHAT and CDR2 is FQNNGV. The V end was cut by 4 bases, the J end by 1 base, with 17 bases between. CDR3 in amino acids: CASSYLRTGTSGNTIYF. CDR3 nucleotides: TGTGCCAGCAGCTATTTACGGACCGGGACATCTGGAAACACCATATATTTT.

The V and J genes are TRBV7-9 and TRBJ2-7; D not certain. Germline lookup yields CDR1 SEHNR and CDR2 FQNEAQ (reference sequence). Trimming removed 5 bases from V and 6 bases from J, with 14 bases in between. There are 13 residues in the CDR3. CDR3 sequence: CASSPSVEAEQYF. CDR3 sequence (DNA): TGTGCCAGCAGCCCTTCAGTCGAGGCCGAGCAGTACTTC. Filled out from reference TRBV7-9 and TRBJ2-7, the complete variable domain reads DTGVSQNPRHKITKRGQNVTFRCDPISEHNRLYWYRQTLGQGPEFLTYFQNEAQLEKSRLLSDRFSAERPKGSFSTLEIQRTEQGDSAMYLCASSPSVEAEQYFGPGTRLTVT.

The rearrangement joins TRBV6-5 to TRBJ2-5, with 9 bases identical to TRBD1. The length of the CDR3 is 15 residues. The ends lost 3 bases at V and 2 bases at J; junction bases unmatched: 4. Germline values: CDR1 MNHEY, CDR2 SVGAGI. CDR3 bases: TGTGCCAGCAGTTATAGGGACAGGGCTCAAGAGACCCAGTACTTC. Translation: CASSYRDRAQETQYF.

J is TRBJ1-1 and V is TRBV7-9; 10 positions agree with TRBD1. V lost 2 bases and J lost 1; bases outside the gene matches: 4. Per the germline V gene, CDR1 is SEHNR and CDR2 is FQNEAQ (reference sequence). The length of the CDR3 is 16 residues. CDR3 residues: CASSLSGTGANTEAFF. The CDR3 DNA sequence: TGTGCCAGCAGCTTATCTGGGACAGGGGCGAACACTGAAGCTTTCTTT.

The chain recombines TRBV7-2 with TRBJ2-4; D might be TRBD2 (6 bases). CDR1 is SGHTA, CDR2 FQGNSA, per germline. This CDR3 region has 15 residues. The V end lost 1 base, the J end lost 3 bases, and 10 bases lay between the germline ends. DNA for the CDR3: TGTGCCAGCAGCTTAGTCGGGACTGGCAAAAACATTCAGTACTTC. Residues: CASSLVGTGKNIQYF.

V gene TRBV18 combines with J gene TRBJ2-7; D uncertain. V dropped 2 bases and J dropped 0 bases, with 11 bases sitting between them. The germline CDR1 and CDR2 sequences are KGHSH and LQKENI. The CDR3 sequence is 15 residues long. CDR3 sequence (DNA): TGTGCCAGCTCACCATCCACAGTGACCTCCTACGAGCAGTACTTC. It specifies CASSPSTVTSYEQYF.

V gene TRBV14 combines with J gene TRBJ2-1; 7 nucleotides agree with TRBD2. Germline V gene lookup returns CDR1 SGHDN and CDR2 FVKESK. Trimming at V came to 4 bases and at J to 9 bases, leaving 24 bases not matched to a gene. CDR3 length equals 19 residues. CDR3 residues: CASSPRTSLGSGINREQFF. The CDR3 DNA reads TGTGCCAGCAGCCCTAGGACTAGTTTGGGGTCTGGGATCAATCGTGAGCAGTTCTTC.

The chain uses TRBV19 and TRBJ2-1; TRBD2 matches at 13 bases. The length of the CDR3 is 14 residues. Germline values: CDR1 LNHDA, CDR2 SQIVND (reference sequence). V lost 10 bases and J lost 6; bases outside the gene matches: 6. The CDR3 sequence is CATSGLAGTNEQFF. In DNA, the CDR3 is TGTGCCACCTCGGGACTAGCGGGAACCAATGAGCAGTTCTTC.